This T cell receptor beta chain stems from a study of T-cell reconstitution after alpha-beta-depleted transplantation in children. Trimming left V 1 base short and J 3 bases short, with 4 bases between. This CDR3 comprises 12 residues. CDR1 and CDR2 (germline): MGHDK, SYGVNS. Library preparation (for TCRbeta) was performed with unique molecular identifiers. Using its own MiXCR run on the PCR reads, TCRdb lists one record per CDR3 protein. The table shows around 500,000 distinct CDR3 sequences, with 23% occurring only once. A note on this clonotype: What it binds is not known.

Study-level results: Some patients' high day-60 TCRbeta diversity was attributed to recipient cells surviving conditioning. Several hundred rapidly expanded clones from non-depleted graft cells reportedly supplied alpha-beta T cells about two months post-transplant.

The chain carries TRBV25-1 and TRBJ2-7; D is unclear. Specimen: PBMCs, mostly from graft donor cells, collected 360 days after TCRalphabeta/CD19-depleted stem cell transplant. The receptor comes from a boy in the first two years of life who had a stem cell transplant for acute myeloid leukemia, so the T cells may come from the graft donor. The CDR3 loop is CASSEFHYEQYF. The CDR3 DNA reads TGTGCCAGCAGTGAATTCCACTACGAGCAGTACTTC.